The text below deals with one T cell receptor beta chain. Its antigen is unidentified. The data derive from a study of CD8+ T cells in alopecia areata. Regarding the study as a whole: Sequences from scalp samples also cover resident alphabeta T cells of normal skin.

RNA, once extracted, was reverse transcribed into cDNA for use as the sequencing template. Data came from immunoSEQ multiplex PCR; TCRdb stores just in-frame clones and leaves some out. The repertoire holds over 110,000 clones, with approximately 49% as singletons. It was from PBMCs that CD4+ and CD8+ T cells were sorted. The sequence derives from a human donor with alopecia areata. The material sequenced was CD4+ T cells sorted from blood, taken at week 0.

This CDR3 reads CASSLTGTGQYF. In DNA form, the CDR3 reads TGTGCCAGCAGTTTAACAGGGACAGGGCAGTACTTC. The chain couples TRBV28 to TRBJ2-7, with TRBD1 matching over 8 bases. V lost 2 bases to trimming and J lost 9 bases; unmatched junction nucleotides: 3. The CDR3 spans 12 residues. Germline CDR1 MDHEN, CDR2 SYDVKM. Using reference TRBV28 and TRBJ2-7 for the parts outside the CDR3, the full variable domain is DVKVTQSSRYLVKRTGEKVFLECVQDMDHENMFWYRQDPGLGLRLIYFSYDVKMKEKGDIPEGYSVSREKKERFSLILESASTNQTSMYLCASSLTGTGQYFGPGTRLTVT.